The subject of this entry is one TCR beta chain. Its antigen is unidentified. This sample is part of a study of T cells after yellow fever vaccination. The study's findings and limits: By day 5 rather than day 15, the secondary response had peaked, though it was weaker. Re-detected after boosting: most primary clones, 96% of CD4 and roughly 88% of CD8.

V was pared by 1 base and J by 5 bases, with 6 bases between. CDR1 and CDR2 (germline): ENHRY, SYGVKD. This CDR3 region has 12 residues. A single record per CDR3 protein comes from TCRdb applying MiXCR to the 5' RACE reads. Of 500,000 to 650,000 distinct CDR3 sequences in the sample, approximately 13% were seen once. This sequence was found in a man aged 25 to 40 who received the YFV17D yellow fever vaccine. This sequence joins TRBV10-3 and TRBJ2-7; D unresolved. Sequenced material: PBMCs, taken on the day of the yellow fever booster vaccination. This CDR3 reads CAISELPDEQYF. In nucleotides, the CDR3 is TGTGCCATCAGTGAGTTGCCGGACGAGCAGTACTTC.